This T cell receptor beta chain was identified during a study of early T cells in non-severe SARS-CoV-2 infection. Individual cDNA molecules carried attached unique molecular identifiers. MiXCR, applied by TCRdb to the 5' RACE reads, yields one record per CDR3 protein. The data show 65,000 to 80,000 distinct CDR3 sequences, about 12% seen once. Study-wide results and caveats: Using VDJdb, the matching emphasized anti-spike CD8 responses while missing private and CD4 specificities.

This clonotype has a count of ten or more. The antigen is not known. Germline V CDR1 and CDR2: KGHDR, SFDVKD. The CDR3 is 15 amino acids. V was cut by 2 bases and J by 4 bases, with 13 bases left in between. The sample taken for sequencing was whole blood. The sequence was obtained from an adult who was a healthcare worker with PCR-confirmed SARS-CoV-2 infection or an uninfected control (not recorded which). The V gene is TRBV24-1, the J gene TRBJ2-5, with a tentative D call TRBD2 (7 bases). CDR3 DNA: TGTGCCACCAGTGATTCGCGGGGGCCAGGAGAGACCCAGTACTTC. Amino acids: CATSDSRGPGETQYF.